A selection of T cell receptor beta chains follows, all from one sample in a study of identical twins. TCRdb redid the calling of the 5' RACE reads with MiXCR, one entry per CDR3 protein. This sample has over 550,000 distinct CDR3 sequences, with just over 7% found just once. This sample also appeared in a second study, on yellow fever vaccine responses in identical twins.

Sequencing was performed on PBMCs. The receptors shown here come from a young woman in good health. Each CDR3 is given with its conserved first and last residue. Fields, in order: V gene, J gene, D gene, clone size, CDR3 DNA, CDR3 protein. A D gene is named only where the DNA matches it firmly. Only some rows state a clone size, as once, few, many or a class for expanded clones.

>TRBV12-3/TRBV12-4|TRBJ2-3|TRBD2|few
TGTGCCAGCAGTTTTGGGACTAGCCGGGGCGCAGATACGCAGTATTTT
CASSFGTSRGADTQYF
>TRBV6-1|TRBJ1-5|.|many
TGTGCCACCTGGACTCTGTGGAGCAATCAGCCCCAGCATTTT
CATWTLWSNQPQHF
>TRBV3-1|TRBJ1-2|TRBD1|.
TGTGCCAGCAGCCAACCTTTTGACAGGGGGCATGGCTACACCTTC
CASSQPFDRGHGYTF
>TRBV5-1|TRBJ2-5|TRBD2|many
TGCGCCAGCAGCTTGACTAGCGGGGAAGAGACCCAGTACTTC
CASSLTSGEETQYF
>TRBV5-1|TRBJ1-5|TRBD1|many
TGCGCCAGCAGCTTGACAGGGGTAGGGAATCAGCCCCAGCATTTT
CASSLTGVGNQPQHF
>TRBV7-9|TRBJ2-1|.|many
TGTGCCAGCAGCCTTTTCCTTGGTGAGCAGTTCTTC
CASSLFLGEQFF
>TRBV6-4|TRBJ2-1|.|few
TGTGCCAGCAGTGACCTGAATGCGGGGAAATACAATGAGCAGTTCTTC
CASSDLNAGKYNEQFF
>TRBV5-1|TRBJ2-1|.|.
TGCGCCAGCGCCGGGACCCTTGGCAATGAGCAGTTCTTC
CASAGTLGNEQFF
>TRBV5-1|TRBJ2-4|TRBD1|few
TGCGCCAGCAGCCAGGGACAGGGGGCGGACATTCAGTACTTC
CASSQGQGADIQYF
>TRBV2|TRBJ2-1|.|many
TGTGCCAGCCTTCCTCCCGGGACAACCGATTTGTTCTTC
CASLPPGTTDLFF
>TRBV5-6|TRBJ2-3|TRBD1|few
TGTGCCAGCAGCCCCGGGACAGTTCGCACAGATACGCAGTATTTT
CASSPGTVRTDTQYF
>TRBV29-1|TRBJ2-1|.|few
TGCAGCGTCCTCAGGGGAGGGAGATACAATGAGCAGTTCTTC
CSVLRGGRYNEQFF
>TRBV5-1|TRBJ1-2|TRBD1|many
TGCGCCAGCAGCCTTTCGGACAGGGAGCGGTCTGGCTACACCTTC
CASSLSDRERSGYTF
>TRBV6-1|TRBJ2-7|.|few
TGTGCCAGCAGGAACCGGCTAGCCGCCTACGAGCAGTACTTC
CASRNRLAAYEQYF
>TRBV5-1|TRBJ2-7|.|many
TGCGCCAGCAGCTTGACAGGTTATATGGACGAGCAGTACTTC
CASSLTGYMDEQYF
>TRBV10-3|TRBJ2-4|TRBD2|.
TGTGCCATCAGTGAAGCGGGAGCTATAGCCAAAAACATTCAGTACTTC
CAISEAGAIAKNIQYF
>TRBV18|TRBJ2-4|TRBD1|.
TGTGCCAGCTCACCCCCTGGGACAGGGTACATTCAGTACTTC
CASSPPGTGYIQYF
>TRBV7-9|TRBJ1-1|.|.
TGTGCCAGCAGCATAACTACACCGAACACTGAAGCTTTCTTT
CASSITTPNTEAFF
>TRBV7-8|TRBJ2-7|TRBD2|few
TGTGCCAGCAGCCTCAAGAGGACTAGCGGGACCTACGAGCAGTACTTC
CASSLKRTSGTYEQYF
>TRBV7-8|TRBJ1-5|.|many
TGTGCCATAGGAGAAGGGACGGGTAAGCCCCAGCATTTT
CAIGEGTGKPQHF
>TRBV12-3/TRBV12-4|TRBJ1-6|.|.
TGTGCCAGCAGACTAAGCTCCTATAATTCACCCCTCCACTTT
CASRLSSYNSPLHF
>TRBV5-5|TRBJ1-1|.|few
TGTGCCAGCAGCTTGACGGCTCGCGACACTGAAGCTTTCTTT
CASSLTARDTEAFF
>TRBV7-9|TRBJ2-5|TRBD2|.
TGTGCCAGCAGCTATACTAGCGGGGGGTCCCAAGAGACCCAGTACTTC
CASSYTSGGSQETQYF
>TRBV3-1|TRBJ1-4|.|.
TGTGCCAGCAGCCCCAGATACGCTAATGAAAAACTGTTTTTT
CASSPRYANEKLFF
>TRBV25-1|TRBJ1-1|TRBD1|.
TGTGCCAGCAGCTCACAGGGGCCCGACACTGAAGCTTTCTTT
CASSSQGPDTEAFF
>TRBV5-5|TRBJ1-5|.|many
TGTGCCAGCAGCTCAACAGGGATTTTAAATCAGCCCCAGCATTTT
CASSSTGILNQPQHF
>TRBV7-2|TRBJ1-6|.|.
TGTGCCAGCAGCCCTGGAGGGGCTGGCTATAATTCACCCCTCCACTTT
CASSPGGAGYNSPLHF
>TRBV29-1|TRBJ2-5|TRBD2|many
TGCAGCGTTGACCCCCCCACAGGGATCAGCGGGAGGGCCCAAGAGACCCAGTACTTC
CSVDPPTGISGRAQETQYF
>TRBV12-3/TRBV12-4|TRBJ2-7|.|.
TGTGCCAGCAGTGTCAAGGACTGGAGCTTCTCCGAGCAGTACTTC
CASSVKDWSFSEQYF
>TRBV5-1|TRBJ1-2|.|many
TGCGCCAGCAGCTTAGGACTTATAATCTATGGCTACACCTTC
CASSLGLIIYGYTF
>TRBV7-3|TRBJ2-1|TRBD2|many
TGTGCCAGCAGCTCTGCTAGCGGGAGCTATGAGCAGTTCTTC
CASSSASGSYEQFF
>TRBV20-1|TRBJ1-3|.|many
TGCAGTGCTAGTGTGGGAGGCTCTGGAAACACCATATATTTT
CSASVGGSGNTIYF
>TRBV29-1|TRBJ2-5|TRBD2|.
TGCAGCGCTAAGACTAGCGGGGGGGTTGGGGAGACCCAGTACTTC
CSAKTSGGVGETQYF
>TRBV7-9|TRBJ2-1|TRBD1|many
TGTGCCAGCAGCTTACTACCGGGACAGGGGAATGAGCAGTTCTTC
CASSLLPGQGNEQFF
>TRBV9|TRBJ2-1|.|.
TGTGCCAGCAGCGGGGGACGGGTTTCCTACAATGAGCAGTTCTTC
CASSGGRVSYNEQFF
>TRBV20-1|TRBJ2-2|.|.
TGCAGTGCTAGACTCACCGGGACACGACTGAACACCGGGGAGCTGTTTTTT
CSARLTGTRLNTGELFF
>TRBV20-1|TRBJ2-1|TRBD2|.
TGCAGTGCTTTCGGGACTAGCGGGAGGGCGTCCTACAATGAGCAGTTCTTC
CSAFGTSGRASYNEQFF
>TRBV21-1|TRBJ2-1|.|.
TGTGCCATCCACAGAAGAGGAACGGGTGAGCAGTTCTTC
CAIHRRGTGEQFF
>TRBV20-1|TRBJ2-3|TRBD2|.
TGCAGTGCTACCTCAACTAGCGGACTCACAGATACGCAGTATTTT
CSATSTSGLTDTQYF
>TRBV2|TRBJ1-4|TRBD1|few
TGTGCCAGCAGTGAGACAGGGTTATTCGAAAAACTGTTTTTT
CASSETGLFEKLFF
>TRBV6-5|TRBJ1-2|TRBD1|many
TGTGCCAGCAGTTACTCCGCAGGGGGCGCTGACTACTTCTTC
CASSYSAGGADYFF
>TRBV6-1|TRBJ1-4|.|.
TGTGCCAGCAGCCGTCTGGGCCCTCCAACTAATGAAAAACTGTTTTTT
CASSRLGPPTNEKLFF
>TRBV29-1|TRBJ2-7|.|few
TGCAGCGTTGAAGCCGGGATTGGAGAGCAGTACTTC
CSVEAGIGEQYF
>TRBV5-1|TRBJ1-5|.|many
TGCGCCAGCAGCTTGGATCCAGGGATTCATCAGCCCCAGCATTTT
CASSLDPGIHQPQHF
>TRBV10-3|TRBJ1-2|.|many
TGTGCCACCCGGGACAACAACTATGGCTACACCTTC
CATRDNNYGYTF
>TRBV15|TRBJ2-7|TRBD2|few
TGTGCCACCAGCAGGTGGGACTACCCCCAGGACGAGCAGTACTTC
CATSRWDYPQDEQYF
>TRBV9|TRBJ2-6|.|few
TGTGCCAGCAGCGTAGGCCCAGGGAAGGCTGGGGCCAACGTCCTGACTTTC
CASSVGPGKAGANVLTF
>TRBV4-2|TRBJ2-3|TRBD2|few
TGTGCCAGCAGCCAAGTTGATGGACCCAGCGGGGCTAGCACAGATACGCAGTATTTT
CASSQVDGPSGASTDTQYF
>TRBV7-7|TRBJ2-2|.|.
TGTGCCAGCAGCCCAGGGCCGAGCCTCACCGGGGAGCTGTTTTTT
CASSPGPSLTGELFF
>TRBV3-1|TRBJ2-7|.|few
TGTGCCAGCAGCCAACAATTCCGGAGTGAGCAGTACTTC
CASSQQFRSEQYF
>TRBV18|TRBJ1-1|.|.
TGTGCCAGCTCCCCGACGGCTATGAACACTGAAGCTTTCTTT
CASSPTAMNTEAFF